The next 3 T cell receptor beta chains were all read from a single sample in a study of blood T cell repertoires in COVID-19 (dated by TCRdb to about 2020). Libraries were built with the immunoSEQ multiplex PCR assay. Imported from immuneACCESS, the table was reduced by TCRdb to in-frame sequences with V and J called. These copies leave out some clones; in studies compared against another copy, an unresolved V gene accounts for under half, and the cause of the remainder is not known. For this sample there are over 150,000 clones; roughly 87% appear just once. The top ten hold 5.5% to 8.5% of the sample. The sequenced sample was PBMCs or T cells enriched from blood (not recorded which). The receptors originated from a woman aged 50 to 60 who had recovered from COVID-19.

The chain couples TRBV28 to TRBJ2-7, with TRBD1 matching over 7 bases. In germline, CDR1 is MDHEN, CDR2 SYDVKM. The length of the CDR3 is 14 residues. V gave up 4 bases and J gave up 3 bases; unmatched junction bases: 6. CDR3 amino acids: CASSSGTVLYEQYF. The CDR3 DNA reads as TGTGCCAGCAGTTCTGGGACAGTACTCTACGAGCAGTACTTC. Full variable domain (missing parts from reference TRBV28 and TRBJ2-7): DVKVTQSSRYLVKRTGEKVFLECVQDMDHENMFWYRQDPGLGLRLIYFSYDVKMKEKGDIPEGYSVSREKKERFSLILESASTNQTSMYLCASSSGTVLYEQYFGPGTRLTVT.

V and J are TRBV11-2 and TRBJ2-1, with 14 bases that match TRBD2. The CDR3 extends over 19 amino acids. Germline CDR1 SGHAT, CDR2 FQNNGV. V was clipped by 4 bases and J by 4 bases; unmatched bases: 12. The CDR3 DNA is TGTGCCAGCAGCTCCAGACTAGCGGGAGGGTTGTCACGTTACAATGAGCAGTTCTTC. It specifies CASSSRLAGGLSRYNEQFF.

The CDR3 DNA reads TGTGCCAGCTCAAAGGGTGGGATAGCGGGAGCCAAAAACATTCAGTACTTC. It yields the protein CASSKGGIAGAKNIQYF. The genes are TRBV18 and TRBJ2-4; 7 bases fit TRBD2. The CDR3 totals 17 residues. The germline V gene encodes CDR1 KGHSH and CDR2 LQKENI. J gave up 0 bases and V 5 bases, and 10 bases lay outside the gene matches.